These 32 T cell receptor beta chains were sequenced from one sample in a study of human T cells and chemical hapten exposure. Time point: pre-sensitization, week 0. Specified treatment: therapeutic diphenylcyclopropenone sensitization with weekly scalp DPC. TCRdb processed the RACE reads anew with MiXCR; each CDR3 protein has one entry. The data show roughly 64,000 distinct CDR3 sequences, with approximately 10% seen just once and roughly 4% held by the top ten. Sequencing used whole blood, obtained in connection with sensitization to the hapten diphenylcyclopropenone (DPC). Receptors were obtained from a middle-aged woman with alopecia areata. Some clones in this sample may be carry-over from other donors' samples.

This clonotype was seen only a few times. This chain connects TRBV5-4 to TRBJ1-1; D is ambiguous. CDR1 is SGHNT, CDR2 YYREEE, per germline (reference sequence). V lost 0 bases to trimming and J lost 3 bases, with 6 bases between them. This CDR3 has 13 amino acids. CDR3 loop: CASSLATHTEAFF. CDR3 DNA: TGTGCCAGCAGCTTGGCCACCCACACTGAAGCTTTCTTT. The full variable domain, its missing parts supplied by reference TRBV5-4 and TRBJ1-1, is ETGVTQSPTHLIKTRGQQVTLRCSSQSGHNTVSWYQQALGQGPQFIFQYYREEENGRGNFPPRFSGLQFPNYSSELNVNALELDDSALYLCASSLATHTEAFFGQGTRLTVV.

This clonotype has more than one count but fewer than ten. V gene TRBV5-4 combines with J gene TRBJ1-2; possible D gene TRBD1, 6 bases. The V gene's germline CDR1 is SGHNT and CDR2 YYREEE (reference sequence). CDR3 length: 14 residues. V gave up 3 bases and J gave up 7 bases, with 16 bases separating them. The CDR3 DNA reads TGTGCCAGCAGCTCACTACAGGGAAGCGGTGGCTACACCTTC. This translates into CASSSLQGSGGYTF.

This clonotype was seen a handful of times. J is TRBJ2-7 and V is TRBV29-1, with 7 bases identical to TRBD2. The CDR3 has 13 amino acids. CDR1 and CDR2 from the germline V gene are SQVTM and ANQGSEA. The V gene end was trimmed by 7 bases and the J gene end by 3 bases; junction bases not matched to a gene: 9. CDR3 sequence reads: CSAQKWGGYEQYF. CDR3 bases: TGCAGCGCCCAAAAGTGGGGGGGCTACGAGCAGTACTTC.

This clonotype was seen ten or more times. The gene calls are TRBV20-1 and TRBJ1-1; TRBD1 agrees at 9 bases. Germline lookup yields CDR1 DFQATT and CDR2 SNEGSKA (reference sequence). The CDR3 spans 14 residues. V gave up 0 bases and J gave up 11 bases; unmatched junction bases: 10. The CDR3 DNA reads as TGCAGTGCTAGAGAATGGGACAGGGACCCGAAGGCTTTCTTT. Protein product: CSAREWDRDPKAFF.

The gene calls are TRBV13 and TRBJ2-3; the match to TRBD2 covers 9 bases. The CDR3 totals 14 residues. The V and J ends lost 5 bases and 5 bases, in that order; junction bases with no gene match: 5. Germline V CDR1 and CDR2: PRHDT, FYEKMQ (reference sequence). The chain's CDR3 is CASSASGEGDTQYF. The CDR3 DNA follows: TGTGCCAGCAGCGCTAGCGGGGAGGGAGATACGCAGTATTTT.

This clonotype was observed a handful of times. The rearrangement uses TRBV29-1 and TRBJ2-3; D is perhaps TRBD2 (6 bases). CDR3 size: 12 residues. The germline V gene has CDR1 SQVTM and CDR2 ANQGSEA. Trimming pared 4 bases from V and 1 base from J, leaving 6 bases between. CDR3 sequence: CSVAGGTDTQYF. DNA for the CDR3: TGCAGCGTTGCGGGGGGCACAGATACGCAGTATTTT.

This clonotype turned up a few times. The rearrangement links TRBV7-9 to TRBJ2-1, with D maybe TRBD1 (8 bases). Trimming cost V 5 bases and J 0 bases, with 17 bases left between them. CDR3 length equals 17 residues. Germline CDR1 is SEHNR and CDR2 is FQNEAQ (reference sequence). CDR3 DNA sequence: TGTGCCAGCAGCCACAGCGGGGACAGGACCTCCTACAATGAGCAGTTCTTC. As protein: CASSHSGDRTSYNEQFF.

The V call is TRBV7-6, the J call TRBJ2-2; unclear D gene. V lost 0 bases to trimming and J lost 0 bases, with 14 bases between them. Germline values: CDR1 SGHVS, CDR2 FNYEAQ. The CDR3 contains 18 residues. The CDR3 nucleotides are TGTGCCAGCAGCTTAGCGTTATCGGCAGCTGCGAACACCGGGGAGCTGTTTTTT. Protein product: CASSLALSAAANTGELFF. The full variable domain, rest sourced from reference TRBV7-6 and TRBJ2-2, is GAGVSQSPRYKVTKRGQDVALRCDPISGHVSLYWYRQALGQGPEFLTYFNYEAQQDKSGLPNDRFSAERPEGSISTLTIQRTEQRDSAMYRCASSLALSAAANTGELFFGEGSRLTVL.

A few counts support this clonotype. CDR3 sequence reads: CASSDQETQYF. The CDR3 DNA is TGTGCCAGCAGCGACCAAGAGACCCAGTACTTC. The chain combines TRBV7-9 with TRBJ2-5; D call uncertain. Germline CDR1 is SEHNR and CDR2 is FQNEAQ (reference sequence). Trimming pared 5 bases from V and 0 bases from J, leaving 1 base between. The CDR3 covers 11 residues.

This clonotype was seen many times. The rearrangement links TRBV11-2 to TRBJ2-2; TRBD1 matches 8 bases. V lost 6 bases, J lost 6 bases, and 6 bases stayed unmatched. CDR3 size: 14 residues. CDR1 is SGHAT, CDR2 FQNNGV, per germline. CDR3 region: CASRPDREAGELFF. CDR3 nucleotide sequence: TGTGCCAGCAGACCGGACAGGGAAGCCGGGGAGCTGTTTTTT.

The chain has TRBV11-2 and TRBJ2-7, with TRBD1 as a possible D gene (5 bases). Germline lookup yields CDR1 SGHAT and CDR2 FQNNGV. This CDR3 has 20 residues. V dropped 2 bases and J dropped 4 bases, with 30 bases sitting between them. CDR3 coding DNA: TGTGCCAGCAGCTTATCGATTGACATCGGACGGTCGAAGGGGTTTTACGAGCAGTACTTC. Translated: CASSLSIDIGRSKGFYEQYF. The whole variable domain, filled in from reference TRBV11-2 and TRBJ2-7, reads EAGVAQSPRYKIIEKRQSVAFWCNPISGHATLYWYQQILGQGPKLLIQFQNNGVVDDSQLPKDRFSAERLKGVDSTLKIQPAKLEDSAVYLCASSLSIDIGRSKGFYEQYFGPGTRLTVT.

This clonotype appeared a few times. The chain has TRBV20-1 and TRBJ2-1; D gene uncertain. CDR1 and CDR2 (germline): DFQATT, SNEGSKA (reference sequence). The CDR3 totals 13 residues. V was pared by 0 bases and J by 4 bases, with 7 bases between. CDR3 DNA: TGCAGTGCTAGAGACGACGGATACAATGAGCAGTTCTTC. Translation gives CSARDDGYNEQFF.

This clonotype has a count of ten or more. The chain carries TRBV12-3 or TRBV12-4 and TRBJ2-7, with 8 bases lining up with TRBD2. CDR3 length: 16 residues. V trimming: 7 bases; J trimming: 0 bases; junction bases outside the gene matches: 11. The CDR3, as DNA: TGTGCCAGCAATTCGGGAGGGACCGGCAGCTCCTACGAGCAGTACTTC. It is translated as CASNSGGTGSSYEQYF.

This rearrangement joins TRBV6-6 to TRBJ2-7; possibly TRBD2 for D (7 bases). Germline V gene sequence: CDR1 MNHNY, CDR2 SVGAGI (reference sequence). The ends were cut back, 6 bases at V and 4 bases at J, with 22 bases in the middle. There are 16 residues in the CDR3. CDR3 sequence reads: CASSPWGLAEPYEQYF. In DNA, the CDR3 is TGTGCCAGCAGCCCCTGGGGGCTAGCGGAGCCATACGAGCAGTACTTC.

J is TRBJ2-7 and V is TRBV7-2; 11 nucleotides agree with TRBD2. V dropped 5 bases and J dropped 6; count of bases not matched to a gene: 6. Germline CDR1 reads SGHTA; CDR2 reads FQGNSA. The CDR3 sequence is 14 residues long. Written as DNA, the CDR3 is TGTGCCAGCAGCGCCGTAGCGGGAGGGGGCGAGCAGTACTTC. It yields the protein CASSAVAGGGEQYF.

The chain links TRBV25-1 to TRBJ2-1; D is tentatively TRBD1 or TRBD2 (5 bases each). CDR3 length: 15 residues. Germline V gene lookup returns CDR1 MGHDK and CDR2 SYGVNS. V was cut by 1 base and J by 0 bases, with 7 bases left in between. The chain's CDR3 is CASSEWGSSYNEQFF. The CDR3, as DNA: TGTGCCAGCAGTGAATGGGGGAGCTCCTACAATGAGCAGTTCTTC.

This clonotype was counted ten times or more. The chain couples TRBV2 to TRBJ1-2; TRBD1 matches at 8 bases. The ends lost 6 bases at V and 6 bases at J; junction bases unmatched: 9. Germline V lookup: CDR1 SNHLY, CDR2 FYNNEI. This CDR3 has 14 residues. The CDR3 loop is CASRETGVDNGYTF. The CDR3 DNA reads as TGTGCCAGCAGAGAGACAGGGGTCGACAATGGCTACACCTTC.

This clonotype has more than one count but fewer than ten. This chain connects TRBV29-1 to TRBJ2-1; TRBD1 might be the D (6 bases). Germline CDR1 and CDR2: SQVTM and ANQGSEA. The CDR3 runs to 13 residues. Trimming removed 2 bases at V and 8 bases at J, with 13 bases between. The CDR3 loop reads CSVERSRGYEQFF. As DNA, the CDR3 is TGCAGCGTTGAACGGTCGAGGGGGTATGAGCAGTTCTTC.

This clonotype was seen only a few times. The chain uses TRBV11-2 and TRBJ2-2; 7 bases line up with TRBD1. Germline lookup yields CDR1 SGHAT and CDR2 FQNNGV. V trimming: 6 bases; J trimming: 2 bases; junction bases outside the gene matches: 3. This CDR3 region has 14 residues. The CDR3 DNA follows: TGTGCCAGCAGAAGACAGGGAAACACCGGGGAGCTGTTTTTT. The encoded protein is CASRRQGNTGELFF. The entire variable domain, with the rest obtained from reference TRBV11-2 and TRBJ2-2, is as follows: EAGVAQSPRYKIIEKRQSVAFWCNPISGHATLYWYQQILGQGPKLLIQFQNNGVVDDSQLPKDRFSAERLKGVDSTLKIQPAKLEDSAVYLCASRRQGNTGELFFGEGSRLTVL.

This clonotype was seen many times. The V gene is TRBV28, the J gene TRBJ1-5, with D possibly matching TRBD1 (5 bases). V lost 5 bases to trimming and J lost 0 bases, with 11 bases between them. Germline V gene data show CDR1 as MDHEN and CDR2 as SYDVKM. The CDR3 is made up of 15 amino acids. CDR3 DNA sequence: TGTGCCAGCAGTCCGGGGGGTCCTAGCAATCAGCCCCAGCATTTT. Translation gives CASSPGGPSNQPQHF. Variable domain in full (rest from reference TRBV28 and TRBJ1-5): DVKVTQSSRYLVKRTGEKVFLECVQDMDHENMFWYRQDPGLGLRLIYFSYDVKMKEKGDIPEGYSVSREKKERFSLILESASTNQTSMYLCASSPGGPSNQPQHFGDGTRLSIL.

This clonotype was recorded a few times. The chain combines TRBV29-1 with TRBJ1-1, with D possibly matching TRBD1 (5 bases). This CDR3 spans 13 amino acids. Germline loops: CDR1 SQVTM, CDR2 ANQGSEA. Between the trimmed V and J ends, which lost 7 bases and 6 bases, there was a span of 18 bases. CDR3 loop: CSATGTGGAEAFF. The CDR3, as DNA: TGCAGCGCAACCGGGACGGGTGGGGCTGAAGCTTTCTTT.

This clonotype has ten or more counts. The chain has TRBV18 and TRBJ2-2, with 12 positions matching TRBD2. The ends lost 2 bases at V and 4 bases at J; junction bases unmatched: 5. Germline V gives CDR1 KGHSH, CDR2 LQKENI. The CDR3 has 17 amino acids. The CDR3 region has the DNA TGTGCCAGCTCACCAAAGACTAGCGGGAGACTCACCGGGGAGCTGTTTTTT. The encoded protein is CASSPKTSGRLTGELFF.

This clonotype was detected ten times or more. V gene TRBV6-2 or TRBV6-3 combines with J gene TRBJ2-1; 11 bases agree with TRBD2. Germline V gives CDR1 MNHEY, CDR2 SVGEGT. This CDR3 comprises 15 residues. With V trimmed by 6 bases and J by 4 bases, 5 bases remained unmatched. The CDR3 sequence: CASSPTSGGYNEQFF. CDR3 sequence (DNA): TGTGCCAGCAGCCCTACTAGCGGGGGTTACAATGAGCAGTTCTTC.

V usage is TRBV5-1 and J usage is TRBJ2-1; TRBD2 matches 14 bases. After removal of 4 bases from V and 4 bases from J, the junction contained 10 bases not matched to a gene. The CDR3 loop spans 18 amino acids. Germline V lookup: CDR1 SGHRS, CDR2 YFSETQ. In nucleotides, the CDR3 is TGCGCCAGCAGCCACGGGACTAGCGGGAGTCTATCTTACAATGAGCAGTTCTTC. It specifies CASSHGTSGSLSYNEQFF.

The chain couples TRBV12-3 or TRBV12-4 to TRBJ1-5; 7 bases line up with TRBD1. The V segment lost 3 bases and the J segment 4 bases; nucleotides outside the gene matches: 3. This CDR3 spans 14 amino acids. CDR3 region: CASSFRQGNQPQHF. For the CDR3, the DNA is TGTGCCAGCAGTTTCAGACAGGGTAATCAGCCCCAGCATTTT.

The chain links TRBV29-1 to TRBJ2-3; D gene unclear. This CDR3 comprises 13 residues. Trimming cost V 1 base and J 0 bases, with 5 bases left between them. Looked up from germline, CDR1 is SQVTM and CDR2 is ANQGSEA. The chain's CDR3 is CSVEVGSTDTQYF. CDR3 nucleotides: TGCAGCGTTGAAGTCGGGAGCACAGATACGCAGTATTTT.

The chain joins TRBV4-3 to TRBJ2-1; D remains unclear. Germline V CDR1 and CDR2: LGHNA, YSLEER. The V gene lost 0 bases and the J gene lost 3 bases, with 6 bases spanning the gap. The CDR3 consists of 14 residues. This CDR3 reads CASSQDHGYNEQFF. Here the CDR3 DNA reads TGCGCCAGCAGCCAAGATCACGGCTACAATGAGCAGTTCTTC.

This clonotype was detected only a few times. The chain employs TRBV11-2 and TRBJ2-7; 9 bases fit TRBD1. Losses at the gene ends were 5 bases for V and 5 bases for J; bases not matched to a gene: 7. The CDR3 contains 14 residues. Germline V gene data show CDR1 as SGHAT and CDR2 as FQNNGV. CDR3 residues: CASSRGQGIDEQYF. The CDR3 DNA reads TGTGCCAGCAGCCGAGGACAGGGGATCGACGAGCAGTACTTC. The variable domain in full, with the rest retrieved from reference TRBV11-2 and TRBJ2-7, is EAGVAQSPRYKIIEKRQSVAFWCNPISGHATLYWYQQILGQGPKLLIQFQNNGVVDDSQLPKDRFSAERLKGVDSTLKIQPAKLEDSAVYLCASSRGQGIDEQYFGPGTRLTVT.

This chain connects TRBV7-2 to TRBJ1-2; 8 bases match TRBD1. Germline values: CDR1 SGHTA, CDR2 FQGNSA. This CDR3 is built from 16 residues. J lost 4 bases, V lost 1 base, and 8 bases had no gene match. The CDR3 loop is CASSLEGETGVYGYTF. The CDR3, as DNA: TGTGCCAGCAGCTTAGAAGGGGAGACAGGGGTCTATGGCTACACCTTC.

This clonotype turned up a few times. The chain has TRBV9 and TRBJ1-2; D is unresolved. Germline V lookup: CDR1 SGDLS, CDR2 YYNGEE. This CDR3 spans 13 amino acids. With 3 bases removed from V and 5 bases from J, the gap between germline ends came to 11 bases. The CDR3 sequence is CASSGTASYGYTF. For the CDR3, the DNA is TGTGCCAGCAGCGGCACAGCCAGTTATGGCTACACCTTC.

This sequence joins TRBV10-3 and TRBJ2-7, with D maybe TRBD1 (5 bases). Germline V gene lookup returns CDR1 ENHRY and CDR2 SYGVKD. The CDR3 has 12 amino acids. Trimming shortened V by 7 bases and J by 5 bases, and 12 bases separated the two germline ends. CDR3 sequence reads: CAITGHFDEQYF. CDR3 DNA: TGTGCCATCACCGGACATTTTGACGAGCAGTACTTC.

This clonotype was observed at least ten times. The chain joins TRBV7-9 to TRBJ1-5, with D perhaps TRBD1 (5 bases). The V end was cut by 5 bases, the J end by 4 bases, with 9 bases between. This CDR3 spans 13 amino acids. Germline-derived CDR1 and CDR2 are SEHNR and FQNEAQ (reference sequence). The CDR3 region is CASSRDGNQPQHF. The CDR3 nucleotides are TGTGCCAGCAGCAGGGACGGGAATCAGCCCCAGCATTTT.